Below are 4 T cell receptor beta chains sequenced from a single sample in a study of identical twins' blood T cells. TCRdb analysed the 5' RACE reads with MiXCR anew, one entry per CDR3 protein. Among 350,000 to 450,000 distinct CDR3 sequences, about 28% were seen once, and the ten largest hold roughly 5.5%. The sample comprised PBMCs. The source is a woman between 18 and 55 years old in good health.

In this sample, this clonotype turned up a few times. The gene calls are TRBV6-1 and TRBJ2-3; D not resolved. Looked up from germline, CDR1 is MNHNS and CDR2 is SASEGT. V lost 0 bases to trimming and J lost 3 bases, with 7 bases between them. The CDR3 has 14 amino acids. CDR3 residues: CASSEALRTDTQYF. The CDR3 bases are TGTGCCAGCAGTGAAGCGCTTCGTACAGATACGCAGTATTTT.

J is TRBJ2-1 and V is TRBV12-3 or TRBV12-4; D perhaps matches TRBD2 (5 bases). This CDR3 has 12 amino acids. Trimming stripped 6 bases from V and 9 bases from J, with 12 bases between. CDR3 nucleotide sequence: TGTGCCAGCAGCCTGACTACCGGTGAGCAGTTCTTC. It translates to CASSLTTGEQFF.

The V call is TRBV20-1, the J call TRBJ1-2; 12 nucleotides line up with TRBD1. From germline, CDR1 is DFQATT and CDR2 SNEGSKA (reference sequence). The CDR3 consists of 15 residues. The V gene end was trimmed by 0 bases and the J gene end by 5 bases; junction bases not matched to a gene: 4. CDR3 nucleotide sequence: TGCAGTGCTAGAGACGGGACAGGGGGCATTTATGGCTACACCTTC. Protein sequence: CSARDGTGGIYGYTF.

J is TRBJ1-1 and V is TRBV29-1; TRBD1 might be the D (6 bases). Trimming took off 5 bases at V and 4 bases at J, with 11 bases between the two ends. The length of the CDR3 is 12 residues. In germline, CDR1 is SQVTM, CDR2 ANQGSEA. The CDR3: CSVHGGLTEAFF. As DNA, the CDR3 is TGCAGCGTTCACGGGGGGCTCACTGAAGCTTTCTTT.